A single sample is the source of the 22 T cell receptor beta chains below, sequenced in a study of beta chain features in type 1 diabetes. All of the isolated RNA was reverse transcribed, so expressed TCRB transcripts were sequenced. TCRdb keeps only in-frame clones here, not all; method: immunoSEQ multiplex PCR. The table records around 500,000 clones, around 30% of them present only once. The sequenced material came from naive CD4+ T cells from blood. The receptors come from a man between 18 and 29 years old in good health.

This chain uses TRBV6-1 with TRBJ2-6; D gene ambiguous. V lost 2 bases, J lost 0 bases, and 11 bases lay in between. The germline CDR1 and CDR2 sequences are MNHNS and SASEGT. The CDR3 extends over 17 amino acids. The CDR3 sequence: CASSEWGWYSGANVLTF. The DNA for the CDR3 is TGTGCCAGCAGTGAATGGGGATGGTACTCTGGGGCCAACGTCCTGACTTTC.

The chain couples TRBV11-2 to TRBJ2-3, with TRBD2 as a possible D gene (6 bases). Trimming removed 5 bases from V and 0 bases from J, with 12 bases in between. CDR3 length: 15 amino acids. The V gene's germline CDR1 is SGHAT and CDR2 FQNNGV. The CDR3 DNA follows: TGTGCCAGCAGCACGATAGGGACTAGCACAGATACGCAGTATTTT. It is translated as CASSTIGTSTDTQYF.

The J gene is TRBJ2-7, the V gene TRBV7-2; 7 bases are shared with TRBD2. J lost 3 bases, V lost 5 bases, and 10 bases had no gene match. Germline V gene data show CDR1 as SGHTA and CDR2 as FQGNSA. The CDR3 has 15 residues. In nucleotides, the CDR3 is TGTGCCAGCAGCCCAAACGGGGGGTACTTCTACGAGCAGTACTTC. Translating it yields CASSPNGGYFYEQYF.

Only a few counts were recorded for this clone. The V gene is TRBV7-9, the J gene TRBJ2-7, with 7 bases lining up with TRBD1. The CDR3 has 15 amino acids. After removal of 3 bases from V and 3 bases from J, the junction contained 8 bases not matched to a gene. CDR1 SEHNR and CDR2 FQNEAQ come from the germline V gene (reference sequence). CDR3 in amino acids: CASSLSRGQIYEQYF. As DNA, the CDR3 is TGTGCCAGCAGCTTGTCTAGGGGACAGATCTACGAGCAGTACTTC.

V usage is TRBV9 and J usage is TRBJ2-1; unclear D gene. CDR3 size: 14 residues. From germline, CDR1 is SGDLS and CDR2 YYNGEE. V gave up 4 bases and J gave up 4 bases, with 12 bases separating them. In DNA, the CDR3 is TGTGCCAGCAGCCCCAGCTCGCGTTACAATGAGCAGTTCTTC. Amino acids: CASSPSSRYNEQFF.

A few counts support this clone. The chain links TRBV18 to TRBJ1-2; D might be TRBD1 (6 bases). Trimming took off 0 bases at V and 7 bases at J, with 18 bases between the two ends. This CDR3 is built from 16 residues. CDR1 is KGHSH, CDR2 LQKENI, per germline. CDR3 region: CASSPPTFDRLFGYTF. The CDR3, as DNA: TGTGCCAGCTCACCACCTACCTTCGACAGGCTCTTTGGCTACACCTTC.

The V call is TRBV29-1, the J call TRBJ2-3; a weak D match, TRBD1 (6 bases). CDR1 and CDR2 from the germline V gene are SQVTM and ANQGSEA. This CDR3 is built from 13 residues. V lost 6 bases to trimming and J lost 4 bases, with 14 bases between them. Here the CDR3 DNA reads TGCAGCGTCCGGGACATTATGCCAGATACGCAGTATTTT. Amino acid sequence: CSVRDIMPDTQYF.

The V gene is TRBV7-2, the J gene TRBJ2-1; a possible D gene is TRBD2 (6 bases). Germline assignment: CDR1 SGHTA and CDR2 FQGNSA. The CDR3 consists of 16 residues. Between the trimmed V and J ends, which lost 1 base and 6 bases, there was a span of 16 bases. CDR3 loop: CASSLVGSGTINEQFF. DNA for the CDR3: TGTGCCAGCAGCTTAGTTGGTAGCGGTACCATCAATGAGCAGTTCTTC.

This clone was counted a few times. V is TRBV27 and J is TRBJ2-2; D possibly corresponds to TRBD2 (5 bases). The ends were cut back, 5 bases at V and 5 bases at J, with 6 bases in the middle. The CDR3 has 12 amino acids. Germline loops: CDR1 MNHEY, CDR2 SMNVEV (reference sequence). DNA of the CDR3: TGTGCCAGCAGTCGACTAACCGGGGAGCTGTTTTTT. It translates to CASSRLTGELFF.

V gene TRBV18 combines with J gene TRBJ2-1; D might be TRBD2 (6 bases). In germline, CDR1 is KGHSH, CDR2 LQKENI. The CDR3 totals 13 residues. V lost 0 bases and J lost 8, with 8 bases in between. The CDR3, as DNA: TGTGCCAGCTCACCACCGGGGGGAGATGAGCAGTTCTTC. This sequence encodes CASSPPGGDEQFF.

This clone turned up a few times. J is TRBJ1-4 and V is TRBV29-1; no clear D gene. Per germline, CDR1 SQVTM and CDR2 ANQGSEA. The CDR3 runs to 12 residues. The DNA for the CDR3 is TGCGGCACGGGGTCTCTTAATGAAAAACTGTTTTTT. As protein: CGTGSLNEKLFF.

Only a few counts were recorded for this clone. The V gene is TRBV7-9, the J gene TRBJ2-7; D is uncertain. Trimming cost V 5 bases and J 2 bases, with 10 bases left between them. This CDR3 comprises 13 residues. Germline CDR1 is SEHNR and CDR2 is FQNEAQ (reference sequence). The CDR3 sequence: CASSDTATYEQYF. The CDR3 DNA is TGTGCCAGCAGCGACACGGCCACCTACGAGCAGTACTTC.

This clone has more than one count but fewer than ten. V and J are TRBV5-4 and TRBJ2-5; the D gene is possibly TRBD2 (7 bases). V lost 5 bases, J lost 0 bases, and 17 bases lay in between. CDR3 length: 16 residues. Germline V lookup: CDR1 SGHNT, CDR2 YYREEE (reference sequence). CDR3 in amino acids: CASSPGGGSYQETQYF. In nucleotides, the CDR3 is TGTGCCAGCAGTCCGGGCGGGGGCTCGTACCAAGAGACCCAGTACTTC.

A remark on this clone: Other DNA sequences in this specimen translate into the identical CDR3. The gene calls are TRBV7-9 and TRBJ1-2, with a weak D call TRBD1 (6 bases). V was cut by 4 bases and J by 2 bases, with 8 bases left in between. The CDR3 has 13 residues. CDR1 and CDR2 (germline): SEHNR, FQNEAQ (reference sequence). In DNA, the CDR3 is TGTGCCAGCAGCTCTCAGGGGAACTATGGCTACACCTTC. It translates to CASSSQGNYGYTF.

A few counts support this clone. The rearrangement joins TRBV25-1 to TRBJ1-1; TRBD1 matches 8 bases. The CDR3 sequence is 14 residues long. The germline gives CDR1 MGHDK, CDR2 SYGVNS. V trimming: 3 bases; J trimming: 6 bases; junction bases outside the gene matches: 6. CDR3 in amino acids: CASSDRQGRPEAFF. Here the CDR3 DNA reads TGTGCCAGCAGTGACCGACAGGGGAGACCTGAAGCTTTCTTT.

The gene calls are TRBV30 and TRBJ2-2, with 12 bases identical to TRBD2. The CDR3 loop spans 16 amino acids. V shed 2 bases, J shed 6 bases, and the junction held 7 bases outside the gene matches. CDR1 and CDR2 (germline): GTSNPN, SVGIG (reference sequence). The CDR3 nucleotides are TGTGCCTGGAGTTCCCCACTAGCGGGAGGTCCCGGGGAGCTGTTTTTT. It is translated as CAWSSPLAGGPGELFF.

The chain joins TRBV5-1 to TRBJ2-7, with D perhaps matching TRBD1 or TRBD2 (5 bases each). Germline V lookup: CDR1 SGHRS, CDR2 YFSETQ. This CDR3 has 14 residues. Deletions cut 2 bases from V and 1 base from J, with 10 bases between. This CDR3 is CASSFAGTSYEQYF. Written as DNA, the CDR3 is TGCGCCAGCAGCTTCGCCGGGACGTCCTACGAGCAGTACTTC.

This clone was seen more than once but under ten times. The chain uses TRBV29-1 and TRBJ2-4, with 7 nucleotides matching TRBD2. The CDR3 is made up of 12 amino acids. Germline CDR1 is SQVTM and CDR2 is ANQGSEA. Unmatched junction bases numbered 5, after V lost 4 bases and J lost 8 bases. The CDR3 DNA sequence: TGCAGCGTTGGCCAGGGAGGGGACATTCAGTACTTC. Protein sequence: CSVGQGGDIQYF.

The chain employs TRBV7-9 and TRBJ2-3; 8 nucleotides match TRBD1. The CDR3 is 15 residues long. Germline assignment: CDR1 SEHNR and CDR2 FQNEAQ (reference sequence). J gave up 2 bases and V 3 bases, and 4 bases lay outside the gene matches. CDR3 loop: CASSFPGGFTDTQYF. In DNA form, the CDR3 reads TGTGCCAGCAGCTTCCCAGGGGGCTTCACAGATACGCAGTATTTT. Based on the CDR3 plus reference TRBV7-9 and TRBJ2-3, the full variable domain is DTGVSQNPRHKITKRGQNVTFRCDPISEHNRLYWYRQTLGQGPEFLTYFQNEAQLEKSRLLSDRFSAERPKGSFSTLEIQRTEQGDSAMYLCASSFPGGFTDTQYFGPGTRLTVL.

The chain couples TRBV9 to TRBJ2-2; 10 positions agree with TRBD2. The CDR3 sequence is 17 residues long. Germline trimming cut 0 bases from V and 5 bases from J; bases unmatched to any gene: 7. Looked up from germline, CDR1 is SGDLS and CDR2 is YYNGEE. The CDR3 DNA is TGTGCCAGCAGCGTAGATTCCGGACTAGCGGTAACCGGGGAGCTGTTTTTT. Its protein product is CASSVDSGLAVTGELFF.

V usage is TRBV4-3 and J usage is TRBJ2-3; 14 nucleotides line up with TRBD2. Germline CDR1 reads LGHNA; CDR2 reads YSLEER. Germline trimming cut 2 bases from V and 4 bases from J; bases unmatched to any gene: 5. This CDR3 is 17 amino acids long. The CDR3 region is CASSQKGLAGAADTQYF. The CDR3 nucleotides read TGCGCCAGCAGCCAAAAGGGACTAGCGGGAGCAGCAGATACGCAGTATTTT.

The CDR3 is CASSQRSGGSTDTQYF. In DNA form, the CDR3 reads TGCGCCAGCAGCCAACGCTCGGGCGGGAGCACAGATACGCAGTATTTT. The chain employs TRBV4-1 and TRBJ2-3, with TRBD2 as a possible D gene (5 bases). Per the germline V gene, CDR1 is MGHRA and CDR2 is YSYEKL. Trimming removed 2 bases at V and 0 bases at J, with 12 bases between. This CDR3 comprises 16 residues.